The sequence of this TCR beta chain was determined in a study of identical twins (dated by TCRdb to about 2016). As for the study more broadly: The study deep-sequenced TCR alpha and beta repertoires from monozygotic twins, unrelated adults of various ages and cord blood to test whether fetal clonotypes persist. To rule out contamination, the twin experiments were replicated at different times with different library preparation protocols.

Beyond this particular receptor, the publication reports: Invariant T cells such as MAIT and iNKT could partly confound zero-insertion analyses, though diverse VJ usage argued against this for most clonotypes. Excess twin sharing in beta out-of-frame sequences was weaker because fewer shared sequences lowered the signal-to-noise ratio. Recombination models systematically underestimated out-of-frame TCR alpha sharing in monozygotic twins but agreed with sharing between unrelated individuals. Conclusions relied on cross-sectional statistical analysis, since the same donors could not be followed over many years. Abundant cord blood beta clonotypes carried fewer insertions; young adult naive repertoires showed a weaker similar trend, while memory repertoires showed none. Compared with coincidental sharing between unrelated individuals, out-of-frame TCR alpha sequences shared between twins showed an excess of sequences with low generation probability.

Looking up the germline V gene (reference sequence) yields CDR1 LNHNV and CDR2 YYDKDF. The junction shows trimming of 0 bases on V and 3 bases on J, plus 8 bases between the germline ends. From the cysteine through the phenylalanine, the CDR3 covers 14 amino acids. Only CDR3 DNA remains: 42 bases, in frame from the first base. This clonotype was seen repeatedly, ten times or more. Its cognate antigen has yet to be identified. Base qualities were left out, and no much larger clone turns up one base away. Library method: 5' RACE. Sequenced on an Illumina HiSeq 2000. Template switching added a universal primer binding site, and the final cDNA carried a unique molecular identifier that allowed TCR cDNA molecules to be counted accurately. Specific primers in the conserved constant-segment region were used to synthesize first-strand cDNA for TCR alpha and beta chains. To control for contamination, each cDNA library was double barcoded with a SMART-Mk sample barcode plus Illumina barcodes. Two successive PCR steps introduced TruSeq adapter sequences along with Illumina sample barcodes. TCR alpha and beta cDNA libraries were sequenced on the Illumina HiSeq platform with custom primers. The authors' pipeline ran thus. MiGEC processed the raw reads to extract unique molecular identifiers, while MiXCR was used to determine the CDR3 positions. Recombination models were inferred per individual with the repgenHMM and IGoR tools using an EM algorithm. Shared clonotypes were analyzed with the tcR package in R, and sharing was normalized by the product of cloneset sizes. To study raw recombination free of thymic and clonal selection effects, out-of-frame nonproductive sequences were analyzed. TCRdb cleaned the public reads at Q25 with fastp, built clones with MiXCR and kept in-frame beta chains. Rows with one shared CDR3 protein collapse into an entry with the most common genes and DNA. These V and J calls derive from TCRdb rather than the authors' analysis. The sample table records 700,000 to 950,000 distinct CDR3 sequences; roughly 12% of these occur just once. In total, the top ten clones hold 1.5% to 2% of the sample.

Only healthy Caucasian donors were included. Three pairs of female monozygotic twins, all aged 18 to 29 years, were included in the twin cohort. Peripheral blood mononuclear cells were used as the source from which RNA for TCR libraries was isolated. The same sample was also studied in work on yellow fever vaccine responses in identical twins. As that second paper reports: The T cell response to vaccination in identical twins was reported by the authors to appear partly convergent and partly personalized. In the study, vaccine-responding T cell clones were precisely tracked in identical twins.

Sequenced material: PBMCs. This TCR derives from a woman aged 18-30 years in good health. Rearrangement joined TRBV15 to TRBJ1-2, with the D gene not confidently named. The CDR3: CATSRDKTDYGYTF. In nucleotide form, the sequence is TGTGCCACCAGCAGAGATAAAACGGACTATGGCTACACCTTC.